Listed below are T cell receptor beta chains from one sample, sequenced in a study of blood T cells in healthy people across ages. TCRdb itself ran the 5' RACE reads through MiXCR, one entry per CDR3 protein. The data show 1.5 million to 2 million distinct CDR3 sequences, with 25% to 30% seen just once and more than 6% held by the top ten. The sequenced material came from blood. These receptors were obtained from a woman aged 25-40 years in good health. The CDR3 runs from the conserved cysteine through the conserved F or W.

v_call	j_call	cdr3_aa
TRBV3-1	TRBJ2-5	CASSQRTKQTKTQYF
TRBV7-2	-	CASSSSLAGVSEQYF
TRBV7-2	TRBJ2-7	CASSLGGSGEQYF
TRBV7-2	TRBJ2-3	CASSSPLARDTQYF
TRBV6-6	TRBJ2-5	CASRSDRAGETQYF
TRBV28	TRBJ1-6	CASRFGLPNSPLHF
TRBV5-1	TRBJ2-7	CASSLASEAYEQYF
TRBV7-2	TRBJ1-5	CASSLDGTGVNQPQHF
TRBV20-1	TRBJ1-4	CSATTGELREKLFF
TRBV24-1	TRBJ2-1	CATSDWGSDEQFF
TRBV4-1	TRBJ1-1	CASSSPQGRGNTEAFF
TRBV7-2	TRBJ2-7	CASSRTGTGRYEQYF
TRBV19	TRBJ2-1	CASSISGVTYNEQFF
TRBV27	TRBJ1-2	CASSPLELTLLPYGYTF
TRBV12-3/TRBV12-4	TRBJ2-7	CATTPQGAFYEQYF
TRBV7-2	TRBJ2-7	CASSFSYEQYF
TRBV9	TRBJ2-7	CASSPDTFYEQYF
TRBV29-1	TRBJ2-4	CSVEVAGGWNEQYF
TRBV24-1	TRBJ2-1	CATSDSRVNEQFF
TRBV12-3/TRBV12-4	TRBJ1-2	CASRNLGDNYGYTF
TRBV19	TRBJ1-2	CASMEGKTGGIYGYTF
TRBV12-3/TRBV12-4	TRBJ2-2	CASGGAFGELFF
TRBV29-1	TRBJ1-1	CSVGQGTLNTEAFF
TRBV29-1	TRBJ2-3	CSVEARRESVTQYF
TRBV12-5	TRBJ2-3	CASGPGQFTDTQYF
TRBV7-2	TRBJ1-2	CASTPDRGFDGYTF
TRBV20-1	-	CSASSGSSYNEQYF
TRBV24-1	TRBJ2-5	CATAAGGPWETQYF
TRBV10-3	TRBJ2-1	CAINWSGGTDEQFF
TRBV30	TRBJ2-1	CAWWSGVNEQFF
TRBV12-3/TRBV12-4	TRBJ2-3	CASSFLAGITDTQYF